The present entry profiles one T cell receptor beta chain with its context. In the source study's methods: Nucleated cell counts were estimated from reference gene primer amplification. Clones were sequenced by immunoSEQ multiplex PCR, and TCRdb holds only the in-frame ones, with some missing. Clone size and V and J calls were adopted from that table, with D and trimming inferred from the DNA. The data hold about 22,000 clones, with 75% to 95% observed a single time. The sample belongs to a study of blood T cell repertoires in COVID-19. Looking at the study overall: The United States, Italy and Spain were the sources of the acute and convalescent COVID-19 samples. In each case, the material was cDNA or gDNA derived from T cells, B-cell-depleted T cells, or PBMCs.

The CDR3 loop spans 12 amino acids. Trimming stripped 4 bases from V and 5 bases from J, with 9 bases between. CDR1 and CDR2 (germline): SGHNT, YYREEE (reference sequence). Sequencing used peripheral blood. This TCR came from a woman aged 70-85 years with active COVID-19. The J gene is TRBJ2-5, the V gene TRBV5-4; a possible D gene is TRBD2 (5 bases). DNA of the CDR3: TGTGCCAGCAGCAGGCCGGGGGAGACCCAGTACTTC. It translates to CASSRPGETQYF.